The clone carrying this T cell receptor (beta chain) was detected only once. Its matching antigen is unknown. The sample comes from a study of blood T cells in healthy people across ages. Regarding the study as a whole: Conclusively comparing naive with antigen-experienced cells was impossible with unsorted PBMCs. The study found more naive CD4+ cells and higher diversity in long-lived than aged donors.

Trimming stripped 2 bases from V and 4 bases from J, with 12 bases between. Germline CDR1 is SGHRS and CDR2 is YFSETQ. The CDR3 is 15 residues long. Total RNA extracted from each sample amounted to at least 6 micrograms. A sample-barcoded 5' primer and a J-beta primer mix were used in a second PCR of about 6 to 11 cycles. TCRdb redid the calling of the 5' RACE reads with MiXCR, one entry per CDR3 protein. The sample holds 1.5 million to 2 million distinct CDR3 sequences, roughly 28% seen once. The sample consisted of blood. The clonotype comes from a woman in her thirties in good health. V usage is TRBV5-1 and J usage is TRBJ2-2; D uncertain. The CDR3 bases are TGCGCCAGCAGCTTAAAGGCTGGCGGCACCGGGGAGCTGTTTTTT. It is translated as CASSLKAGGTGELFF. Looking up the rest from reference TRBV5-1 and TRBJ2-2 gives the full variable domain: KAGVTQTPRYLIKTRGQQVTLSCSPISGHRSVSWYQQTPGQGLQFLFEYFSETQRNKGNFPGRFSGRQFSNSRSEMNVSTLELGDSALYLCASSLKAGGTGELFFGEGSRLTVL.